A single sample gave rise to the 26 T cell receptor beta chains below, sequenced in a study of blood T cell repertoires in COVID-19. Sequencing used immunoSEQ multiplex PCR; TCRdb keeps in-frame clones, though not all of them. The sample records under 200,000 clones, more than 75% being singletons. What was sequenced was peripheral blood. These receptors were collected from a man in his 60s with COVID-19, enrolled during active disease.

This sequence joins TRBV18 and TRBJ1-1; possible D gene TRBD1, 5 bases. The CDR3 consists of 13 residues. Germline CDR1 and CDR2: KGHSH and LQKENI. Trimming removed 10 bases at V and 1 base at J, with 13 bases between. The CDR3 bases are TGTGCCACCTCGGGGCAGAAGAACACTGAAGCTTTCTTT. It specifies CATSGQKNTEAFF.

The rearrangement joins TRBV6-5 to TRBJ1-1, with D maybe TRBD1 (6 bases). V lost 5 bases to trimming and J lost 5 bases, with 15 bases between them. CDR1 and CDR2 from the germline V gene are MNHEY and SVGAGI. The CDR3 is 14 amino acids. The CDR3 spells CASSPFRGGTEAFF. DNA of the CDR3: TGTGCCAGCAGTCCGTTCAGGGGTGGAACTGAAGCTTTCTTT.

This chain joins TRBV6-2 or TRBV6-3 and TRBJ2-1; 8 nucleotides align to TRBD2. CDR3 length: 15 amino acids. Per the germline V gene, CDR1 is MNHEY and CDR2 is SVGEGT. V trimming: 4 bases; J trimming: 7 bases; junction bases outside the gene matches: 9. CDR3 nucleotide sequence: TGTGCCAGCAGTTTCCGCGGACTAGCACGGAATGAGCAGTTCTTC. Encoded protein: CASSFRGLARNEQFF.

V usage is TRBV5-1 and J usage is TRBJ2-7; TRBD2 is a possible D gene (5 bases). The CDR3 extends over 16 amino acids. Germline-derived CDR1 and CDR2 are SGHRS and YFSETQ. V lost 1 base, J lost 7 bases, and 21 bases lay in between. The CDR3 DNA is TGCGCCAGCAGCTTGTCTGCGCGGGTAAGGAGTTCTGAGCAGTACTTC. Protein: CASSLSARVRSSEQYF.

The chain is built from TRBV28 and TRBJ1-1; no clear D. This CDR3 is built from 13 residues. Germline loops: CDR1 MDHEN, CDR2 SYDVKM. CDR3 sequence (DNA): TGTGCTACAAACGGCGGGAGGAACACTGAAGCTTTCTTT. This gives the protein CATNGGRNTEAFF.

The chain combines TRBV7-2 with TRBJ2-5; D not resolved. With 3 bases removed from V and 5 bases from J, the gap between germline ends came to 4 bases. The CDR3 has 11 amino acids. The germline V gene has CDR1 SGHTA and CDR2 FQGNSA. The CDR3 coding sequence is TGTGCCAGCAGCTTCCGGGAGACCCAGTACTTC. Protein product: CASSFRETQYF.

The chain couples TRBV25-1 to TRBJ1-1, with 7 bases matching TRBD1. Germline V CDR1 and CDR2: MGHDK, SYGVNS. V dropped 0 bases and J dropped 7; count of bases not matched to a gene: 2. The length of the CDR3 is 13 residues. Here the CDR3 reads CASSEYWDSEAFF. CDR3 nucleotide sequence: TGTGCCAGCAGTGAATATTGGGACAGTGAAGCTTTCTTT.

The genes are TRBV11-2 and TRBJ2-1; TRBD2 agrees at 12 bases. The V and J ends lost 5 bases and 7 bases, in that order; junction bases with no gene match: 9. CDR3 length: 16 residues. CDR1 is SGHAT, CDR2 FQNNGV, per germline. The CDR3 DNA reads as TGTGCCAGCAGCCTAATGTGGACTAGCGGGGTGAATGAGCAGTTCTTC. It translates to CASSLMWTSGVNEQFF.

This clone showed up just a few times. This sequence joins TRBV11-2 and TRBJ1-4; a possible D gene is TRBD1 (6 bases). The CDR3 extends over 14 amino acids. V was clipped by 5 bases and J by 8 bases, with 15 bases between them. The V gene's germline CDR1 is SGHAT and CDR2 FQNNGV. The CDR3 spells CASSRNRVGEKLFF. For the CDR3, the DNA is TGTGCCAGCAGCCGGAACAGGGTTGGAGAAAAACTGTTTTTT.

The rearrangement uses TRBV5-1 and TRBJ2-3; perhaps TRBD2 as D (6 bases). The germline CDR1 and CDR2 sequences are SGHRS and YFSETQ. The V end lost 5 bases, the J end lost 3 bases, and 16 bases lay between the germline ends. This CDR3 has 15 amino acids. CDR3 nucleotide sequence: TGCGCCAGCAGACCGCAGTTTAGCGGTACAGATACGCAGTATTTT. Translated: CASRPQFSGTDTQYF.

The gene calls are TRBV5-1 and TRBJ2-6; D is ambiguous. Trimming shortened V by 5 bases and J by 0 bases, and 12 bases separated the two germline ends. CDR3 length equals 16 residues. Germline V lookup: CDR1 SGHRS, CDR2 YFSETQ. The CDR3 DNA follows: TGCGCCAGCAGTTCAATACTGAGCTCTGGGGCCAACGTCCTGACTTTC. Its protein is CASSSILSSGANVLTF.

The V call is TRBV4-3, the J call TRBJ1-4; TRBD1 matches 7 bases. CDR1 LGHNA and CDR2 YSLEER come from the germline V gene. The V segment lost 4 bases and the J segment 4 bases; nucleotides outside the gene matches: 6. The CDR3 covers 15 residues. The CDR3 nucleotides read TGCGCCAGCAGCCGAGGGGACAGTAATAATGAAAAACTGTTTTTT. It codes for CASSRGDSNNEKLFF.

The rearrangement uses TRBV7-9 and TRBJ1-1; TRBD1 is a possible D gene (6 bases). In germline, CDR1 is SEHNR, CDR2 FQNEAQ (reference sequence). The CDR3 runs to 13 residues. V was cut by 8 bases and J by 4 bases, with 14 bases left in between. This CDR3 is CASGDRLFTEAFF. The CDR3 DNA reads TGTGCCAGCGGAGACAGGTTGTTCACTGAAGCTTTCTTT.

The chain combines TRBV5-1 with TRBJ2-2; no clear D. The CDR3 covers 13 residues. Germline V gene data show CDR1 as SGHRS and CDR2 as YFSETQ. V gave up 2 bases and J gave up 3 bases, with 5 bases separating them. CDR3 sequence: CASSLRDTGELFF. In DNA, the CDR3 is TGCGCCAGCAGCTTACGGGACACCGGGGAGCTGTTTTTT.

The V and J genes are TRBV10-3 and TRBJ1-1; D possibly corresponds to TRBD1 (6 bases). Germline-derived CDR1 and CDR2 are ENHRY and SYGVKD. V shed 5 bases and J shed 4 bases, with 17 bases lying between them. CDR3 length equals 15 residues. The CDR3 reads CAISSGVGLGTEAFF. The CDR3 nucleotides read TGTGCCATCAGTTCAGGGGTTGGGCTGGGCACTGAAGCTTTCTTT.

This clone was observed once. The chain recombines TRBV29-1 with TRBJ1-1; D perhaps matches TRBD1 (6 bases). The length of the CDR3 is 14 residues. V was trimmed by 0 bases and J by 1 base, leaving 9 bases between them. Germline V CDR1 and CDR2: SQVTM, ANQGSEA. CDR3 bases: TGCAGCGTTGAAGATGGACAGAGGAACACTGAAGCTTTCTTT. Its protein product is CSVEDGQRNTEAFF. The full variable domain, completed using reference TRBV29-1 and TRBJ1-1, is SAVISQKPSRDICQRGTSLTIQCQVDSQVTMMFWYRQQPGQSLTLIATANQGSEATYESGFVIDKFPISRPNLTFSTLTVSNMSPEDSSIYLCSVEDGQRNTEAFFGQGTRLTVV.

Only one count was recorded for this clone. The chain links TRBV19 to TRBJ2-6; 7 nucleotides align to TRBD2. Trimming took 0 bases from V and 6 from J; bases not matched to a gene: 2. The CDR3 has 15 residues. In germline, CDR1 is LNHDA, CDR2 SQIVND (reference sequence). The CDR3 spells CASSIEGGAANVLTF. For the CDR3, the DNA is TGTGCCAGTAGTATAGAGGGAGGGGCGGCCAACGTCCTGACTTTC.

The rearrangement links TRBV27 to TRBJ2-7; TRBD1 aligns across 7 bases. This CDR3 is built from 15 residues. The junction had 11 bases not matched to a gene; V was cut back by 7 bases and J by 2 bases. The germline gives CDR1 MNHEY, CDR2 SMNVEV (reference sequence). In DNA form, the CDR3 reads TGTGCCAGCACCCGCGTCCCGCAGGGGGCCTACGAGCAGTACTTC. Its protein is CASTRVPQGAYEQYF.

This chain connects TRBV27 to TRBJ2-7, with 7 nucleotides matching TRBD1. Germline V gene data show CDR1 as MNHEY and CDR2 as SMNVEV (reference sequence). V lost 4 bases, J lost 3 bases, and 3 bases stayed unmatched. This CDR3 spans 13 amino acids. The CDR3 sequence is CASSWGQLYEQYF. The DNA for the CDR3 is TGTGCCAGCAGTTGGGGACAGCTCTACGAGCAGTACTTC.

The chain employs TRBV3-1 (or the pseudogene TRBV3-2) and TRBJ1-1, with D possibly matching TRBD1 (6 bases). The CDR3 is 13 residues long. Trimming took off 2 bases at V and 11 bases at J, with 15 bases between the two ends. Germline CDR1 is LGHDT and CDR2 is YNNKEL (reference sequence). CDR3: CASSQKGGNSAFF. CDR3 nucleotide sequence: TGTGCCAGCAGCCAAAAGGGGGGGAATTCGGCTTTCTTT.

V is TRBV7-2 and J is TRBJ2-3; 9 bases agree with TRBD2. The germline CDR1 and CDR2 sequences are SGHTA and FQGNSA. After removal of 4 bases from V and 7 bases from J, the junction contained 9 bases not matched to a gene. The length of the CDR3 is 15 residues. DNA for the CDR3: TGTGCCAGCAGCTGGCCGGGACTAGCCCTTCATACGCAGTATTTT. Its protein is CASSWPGLALHTQYF.

The chain links TRBV7-3 to TRBJ2-2, with 8 bases identical to TRBD1. The germline CDR1 and CDR2 sequences are SGHTA and FQGTGA. This CDR3 is built from 17 residues. J gave up 2 bases and V 5 bases, and 10 bases lay outside the gene matches. CDR3 residues: CASSPRQGWYNTGELFF. The CDR3, as DNA: TGTGCCAGCAGCCCGAGACAGGGGTGGTACAACACCGGGGAGCTGTTTTTT. The variable domain in full, with the rest retrieved from reference TRBV7-3 and TRBJ2-2, is GAGVSQTPSNKVTEKGKYVELRCDPISGHTALYWYRQSLGQGPEFLIYFQGTGAADDSGLPNDRFFAVRPEGSVSTLKIQRTERGDSAVYLCASSPRQGWYNTGELFFGEGSRLTVL.

The chain combines TRBV7-9 with TRBJ1-5; 9 bases map to TRBD1. The CDR3 covers 16 residues. CDR1 and CDR2 from the germline V gene are SEHNR and FQNEAQ (reference sequence). V lost 4 bases, J lost 0 bases, and 4 bases stayed unmatched. The CDR3 DNA follows: TGTGCCAGCAGCTGGGGGACAGGGAGTAGCAATCAGCCCCAGCATTTT. It is translated as CASSWGTGSSNQPQHF.

V usage is TRBV11-3 and J usage is TRBJ2-7, with 9 nucleotides matching TRBD1. The J segment lost 4 bases and the V segment lost 4 bases, leaving 8 bases of the junction unmatched. The CDR3 length is 15 residues. CDR1 is SGHNT and CDR2 is YENEEA in the germline V gene. CDR3 sequence reads: CASSSPDRGLYEQYF. The CDR3 nucleotides are TGTGCCAGCAGCTCCCCGGACAGGGGCCTATACGAGCAGTACTTC.

V and J are TRBV11-2 and TRBJ1-1; TRBD1 aligns across 8 bases. Trimming cost V 7 bases and J 3 bases; bases outside gene matches: 10. The CDR3 runs 15 residues. The germline gives CDR1 SGHAT, CDR2 FQNNGV. The CDR3 here is CASKMLGTGDTEAFF. The DNA of the CDR3 is TGTGCCAGCAAAATGTTGGGGACAGGCGACACTGAAGCTTTCTTT.

The gene calls are TRBV18 and TRBJ1-5; D is unresolved. This CDR3 contains 15 residues. Germline CDR1 reads KGHSH; CDR2 reads LQKENI. V lost 2 bases, J lost 4 bases, and 12 bases lay in between. CDR3 protein: CASSPGSDMNQPQHF. The CDR3 DNA reads TGTGCCAGCTCACCAGGGAGTGATATGAATCAGCCCCAGCATTTT.